The clone carrying this T cell receptor (beta chain) occurred many times. Its antigen is not identified. The CDR3 regions of TCR beta were amplified from RNA transcripts. Using the HTBI primer set, a first-round RT-PCR was run on the TCR CDR3. TCRdb analysed the multiplex PCR reads with MiXCR anew, one entry per CDR3 protein. Of hundreds of thousands of distinct CDR3 sequences listed, just under 45% are singletons. These data belong to a study of T cells in Graves' hyperthyroidism and ophthalmopathy. Regarding the study as a whole: Patients with ophthalmopathy were separated from those with stable hyperthyroidism by a 13 V-J model. In validation, the model predicted ophthalmopathy. These predictions came a median roughly 6 months before onset.

V was clipped by 4 bases and J by 4 bases; unmatched bases: 6. CDR1 and CDR2 (germline): SGHTA, FQGNSA. The CDR3 has 14 residues. This TCR came from an adult man with Graves' disease, either hyperthyroidism or ophthalmopathy (not recorded which). Sequencing used peripheral blood or thyroid tissue (not recorded which). The chain uses TRBV7-2 and TRBJ1-1, with 7 bases that match TRBD1. CDR3 bases: TGTGCCAGCAGCTCAGGGGGTATCGGCACTGAAGCTTTCTTT. Translation: CASSSGGIGTEAFF.